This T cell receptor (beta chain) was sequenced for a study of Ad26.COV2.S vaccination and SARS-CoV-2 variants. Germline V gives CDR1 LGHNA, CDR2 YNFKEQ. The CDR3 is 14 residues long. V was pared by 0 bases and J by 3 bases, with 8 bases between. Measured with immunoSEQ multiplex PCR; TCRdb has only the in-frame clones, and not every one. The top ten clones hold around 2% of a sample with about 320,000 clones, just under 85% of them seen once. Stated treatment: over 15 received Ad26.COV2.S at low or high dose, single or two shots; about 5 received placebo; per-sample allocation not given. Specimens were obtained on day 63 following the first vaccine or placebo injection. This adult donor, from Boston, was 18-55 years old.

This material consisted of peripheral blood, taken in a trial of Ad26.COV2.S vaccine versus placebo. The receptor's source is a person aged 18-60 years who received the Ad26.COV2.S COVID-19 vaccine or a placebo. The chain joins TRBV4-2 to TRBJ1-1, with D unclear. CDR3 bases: TGTGCCAGCAGCCAAGATGGGCCGTACACTGAAGCTTTCTTT. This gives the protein CASSQDGPYTEAFF.